The next 3 T cell receptor beta chains were all read from a single sample in a study of blood T cells in healthy people across ages. Together with a sample-barcoded 5' primer, a J-beta primer mix was included in a second PCR lasting about 6 to 11 cycles. Each CDR3 protein gets one entry after TCRdb re-called the 5' RACE reads with MiXCR. The table shows approximately 1,700,000 distinct CDR3 sequences, with roughly two fifths occurring only once. Sequenced sample: blood. The origin of the receptors is a human donor in good health.

The chain couples TRBV13 to TRBJ1-4; TRBD1 aligns across 8 bases. Germline trimming cut 6 bases from V and 2 bases from J; bases unmatched to any gene: 11. This CDR3 region has 17 residues. Per the germline V gene, CDR1 is PRHDT and CDR2 is FYEKMQ (reference sequence). The CDR3 region is CASSPGQGGRTNEKLFF. As DNA, the CDR3 is TGTGCCAGCAGTCCAGGACAGGGCGGGAGGACTAATGAAAAACTGTTTTTT.

The chain links TRBV25-1 to TRBJ1-6; 8 bases map to TRBD1. Germline V gives CDR1 MGHDK, CDR2 SYGVNS. There are 12 residues in the CDR3. V lost 6 bases to trimming and J lost 9 bases; unmatched junction nucleotides: 1. CDR3 in DNA: TGTGCCAGCAGACAGGGGGGTTCACCCCTCCACTTT. Protein: CASRQGGSPLHF. Supplemented by reference TRBV25-1 and TRBJ1-6, the full variable domain reads EADIYQTPRYLVIGTGKKITLECSQTMGHDKMYWYQQDPGMELHLIHYSYGVNSTEKGDLSSESTVSRIRTEHFPLTLESARPSHTSQYLCASRQGGSPLHFGNGTRLTVT.

J is TRBJ1-1 and V is TRBV12-3 or TRBV12-4; tentatively, D is TRBD1 (6 bases). V gave up 6 bases and J gave up 7 bases, with 24 bases separating them. The CDR3 runs to 16 residues. For the CDR3, the DNA is TGTGCCAGCAGATCCAGTGGGGTGGGGGCGCGTCATGAAGCTTTCTTT. As protein: CASRSSGVGARHEAFF.